This T cell receptor (beta chain) derives from a study of blood T cell repertoires in COVID-19. In the study overall: COVID-19 samples, acute and convalescent, were from the United States, Italy and Spain. PBMCs, B-cell-depleted T cells, or T cells were the source of the cDNA or gDNA that made up the material.

This CDR3 contains 15 residues. The V segment lost 0 bases and the J segment 4 bases; nucleotides outside the gene matches: 5. CDR1 is PRHDT and CDR2 is FYEKMQ in the germline V gene (reference sequence). Libraries were prepared by immunoSEQ multiplex PCR; TCRdb keeps only in-frame clonotypes and omits some of them. Among about 59,000 clones listed, 70% to 85% were seen once. This TCR came from a man aged 80 or over with acute or convalescent COVID-19. The chain combines TRBV13 with TRBJ2-5; 7 nucleotides line up with TRBD2. The sample taken for sequencing was peripheral blood. Here the CDR3 DNA reads TGTGCCAGCAGCTTAGGCACCCCGGGGGGAGAGACCCAGTACTTC. It yields the protein CASSLGTPGGETQYF.